This TCR beta chain was obtained from a study of Ad26.COV2.S vaccination and SARS-CoV-2 variants. Looking at the study overall: Sample donor was a member of the COV1001 Ad26.COV2.S trial arm. Recipients of Ad26.COV2.S got it intramuscularly, once or twice 56 days apart.

General study findings and limits: Participants in the vaccine arm had higher spike-specific TCR breadth; placebo recipients had lower.

TCRdb keeps only in-frame clones here, not all; method: immunoSEQ multiplex PCR. The sample consists of 320,000 or so clones, about nine tenths of them appearing once. Germline V lookup: CDR1 LGHDT, CDR2 YNNKEL (reference sequence). The CDR3 covers 14 residues. The V end was cut by 4 bases, the J end by 2 bases, with 11 bases between. Specified treatment: around 19 received Ad26.COV2.S at low or high dose, single or two shots; about 5 received placebo; per-sample allocation not given. The investigators took samples on day 63 after the first vaccine or placebo injection. The vaccine delivered Wuhan-strain SARS-CoV-2 spike through an Ad26 vector. This clone was counted only a few times. The target antigen is unknown.

This clonotype originated in a person aged 18 to 59 who received the Ad26.COV2.S COVID-19 vaccine or a placebo. The chain joins TRBV3-1 (or the pseudogene TRBV3-2) to TRBJ1-2; D uncertain. The sequences come from peripheral blood, collected in a trial of Ad26.COV2.S vaccine versus placebo. The CDR3 region is CASSPYGGNYGYTF. CDR3 in DNA: TGTGCCAGCAGCCCCTATGGTGGGAACTATGGCTACACCTTC.